Each of the 17 T cell receptor beta chains below was sequenced from the same sample in a study of somatic mutations in cytotoxic T cells in rheumatoid arthritis. Sequencing used immunoSEQ multiplex PCR; TCRdb keeps in-frame clones, though not all of them. This table holds some 14,000 clones, approximately 70% found once. The sequencing sample was made of CD8+ T cells sorted from blood. Receptors originate from an adult with rheumatoid arthritis.

This chain links TRBV5-4 with TRBJ2-1; D unresolved. Trimming removed 0 bases at V and 6 bases at J, with 13 bases between. Germline assignment: CDR1 SGHNT and CDR2 YYREEE (reference sequence). The CDR3 totals 15 residues. DNA of the CDR3: TGTGCCAGCAGCTTGGTGGGAACGCCAGGCAATGAGCAGTTCTTC. Protein product: CASSLVGTPGNEQFF.

By sample share, this clone is large. The V gene is TRBV5-6, the J gene TRBJ1-6; D uncertain. CDR1 and CDR2 from the germline V gene are SGHDT and YYEEEE. The CDR3 is 19 residues long. Trimming shortened V by 3 bases and J by 0 bases, and 19 bases separated the two germline ends. The CDR3 coding sequence is TGTGCCAGCAGCTCCCTCGGAGCAAATTACAACTCCTATAATTCACCCCTCCACTTT. Its translation: CASSSLGANYNSYNSPLHF. The full variable domain, with the rest looked up from reference TRBV5-6 and TRBJ1-6, is DAGVTQSPTHLIKTRGQQVTLRCSPKSGHDTVSWYQQALGQGPQFIFQYYEEEERQRGNFPDRFSGHQFPNYSSELNVNALLLGDSALYLCASSSLGANYNSYNSPLHFGNGTRLTVT.

This clone was found a few times. DNA for the CDR3: TGTGCCAGCAGTGGGGACAGCAGTAATGAAAAACTGTTTTTT. Translation gives CASSGDSSNEKLFF. The chain joins TRBV25-1 to TRBJ1-4; TRBD1 aligns across 7 bases. J gave up 4 bases and V 4 bases, and 3 bases lay outside the gene matches. This CDR3 has 14 residues. Germline loops: CDR1 MGHDK, CDR2 SYGVNS.

This sequence joins TRBV11-2 and TRBJ2-5; the match to TRBD2 covers 11 bases. The CDR3 sequence is 16 residues long. Germline-derived CDR1 and CDR2 are SGHAT and FQNNGV. The V gene end was trimmed by 6 bases and the J gene end by 1 base; junction bases not matched to a gene: 7. CDR3 sequence reads: CASSLLAGGIQETQYF. As DNA, the CDR3 is TGTGCCAGCAGTCTCTTAGCGGGGGGGATCCAAGAGACCCAGTACTTC.

The V and J genes are TRBV19 and TRBJ1-5; D is ambiguous. Trimming took off 4 bases at V and 6 bases at J, with 19 bases between the two ends. This CDR3 comprises 16 residues. Germline values: CDR1 LNHDA, CDR2 SQIVND (reference sequence). Here the CDR3 DNA reads TGTGCCAGTAGTACCAAATACCGGGGAGGAGGTCAGCCCCAGCATTTT. Translating it yields CASSTKYRGGGQPQHF.

V is TRBV9 and J is TRBJ2-3; 10 bases fit TRBD2. Trimming removed 0 bases from V and 5 bases from J; junction bases left unmatched: 9. This CDR3 has 17 residues. Germline assignment: CDR1 SGDLS and CDR2 YYNGEE. CDR3 region: CASSVESGGAPGDTQYF. The CDR3 DNA reads TGTGCCAGCAGCGTAGAAAGCGGGGGGGCCCCCGGAGATACGCAGTATTTT.

This clone is classed as medium-sized. The CDR3 DNA follows: TGCGCCAGCAGCGAGTTTCTGACAGGGAAAGGGGACGAGCAGTACTTC. This translates into CASSEFLTGKGDEQYF. The chain combines TRBV5-1 with TRBJ2-7; TRBD1 matches at 7 bases. V lost 4 bases, J lost 5 bases, and 15 bases stayed unmatched. Germline-derived CDR1 and CDR2 are SGHRS and YFSETQ. This CDR3 is built from 16 residues.

The V and J genes are TRBV28 and TRBJ1-5; no clear D gene. The V gene's germline CDR1 is MDHEN and CDR2 SYDVKM. The CDR3 totals 13 residues. Trimming shortened V by 4 bases and J by 4 bases, and 8 bases separated the two germline ends. DNA for the CDR3: TGTGCCAGCAGTTATTCACCGAATCAGCCCCAGCATTTT. This codes for CASSYSPNQPQHF. The full variable domain, its missing parts supplied by reference TRBV28 and TRBJ1-5, is DVKVTQSSRYLVKRTGEKVFLECVQDMDHENMFWYRQDPGLGLRLIYFSYDVKMKEKGDIPEGYSVSREKKERFSLILESASTNQTSMYLCASSYSPNQPQHFGDGTRLSIL.

The J gene is TRBJ2-7, the V gene TRBV7-8; 11 bases are a match to TRBD1. The length of the CDR3 is 16 residues. The germline V gene has CDR1 SGHVS and CDR2 FQNEAQ. V was clipped by 4 bases and J by 4 bases; unmatched bases: 9. The DNA for the CDR3 is TGTGCCAGCAGCTCACCTCCCGGGACAGGGGGTTACGAGCAGTACTTC. It translates to CASSSPPGTGGYEQYF.

This clone was found a few times. For the CDR3, the DNA is TGCGCCAGCAGCCAAGATTTGGGGACAGGGTCCTACGAGCAGTACTTC. The encoded protein is CASSQDLGTGSYEQYF. V usage is TRBV4-3 and J usage is TRBJ2-7; 9 bases are a match to TRBD1. V gave up 0 bases and J gave up 1 base; unmatched junction bases: 4. The germline gives CDR1 LGHNA, CDR2 YSLEER. The CDR3 contains 16 residues.

This chain connects TRBV7-8 to TRBJ1-2; D is undetermined. Per germline, CDR1 SGHVS and CDR2 FQNEAQ. Trimming took off 1 base at V and 2 bases at J, with 8 bases between the two ends. CDR3 length: 14 amino acids. The CDR3 spells CASSLDNRNYGYTF. The CDR3 region has the DNA TGTGCCAGCAGCTTAGATAACAGAAACTATGGCTACACCTTC.

Note on this clone: No conserved phenylalanine or tryptophan is present at the end of the CDR3, so a read error is the likely explanation. The gene calls are TRBV4-3 and TRBJ1-1, with D unclear. The length of the CDR3 is 13 residues. Germline values: CDR1 LGHNA, CDR2 YSLEER. Trimming left V 1 base short and J 1 base short, with 4 bases between. The CDR3 nucleotides are TGCGCCAGCAGCCAAGTTCGGAACACTGAAGCTTTCTCT. Translating it yields CASSQVRNTEAFS.

The rearrangement uses TRBV18 and TRBJ2-1; D not certain. The ends were cut back, 4 bases at V and 2 bases at J, with 9 bases in the middle. This CDR3 comprises 14 residues. Per the germline V gene, CDR1 is KGHSH and CDR2 is LQKENI. DNA of the CDR3: TGTGCCAGCTCACTTGGGTTCCCCTACAATGAGCAGTTCTTC. It yields the protein CASSLGFPYNEQFF. Complete variable domain (other parts from reference TRBV18 and TRBJ2-1): NAGVMQNPRHLVRRRGQEARLRCSPMKGHSHVYWYRQLPEEGLKFMVYLQKENIIDESGMPKERFSAEFPKEGPSILRIQQVVRGDSAAYFCASSLGFPYNEQFFGPGTRLTVL.

The gene calls are TRBV6-6 and TRBJ1-1, with D uncertain. This CDR3 comprises 13 residues. Trimming cost V 7 bases and J 0 bases, with 9 bases left between them. Looked up from germline, CDR1 is MNHNY and CDR2 is SVGAGI (reference sequence). The CDR3 nucleotides read TGTGCCAGCACCGGAGGGATGAACACTGAAGCTTTCTTT. As protein: CASTGGMNTEAFF.

The gene calls are TRBV6-6 and TRBJ2-5, with TRBD1 matching 9 bases. Trimming cost V 7 bases and J 3 bases; bases outside gene matches: 12. Germline V gene lookup returns CDR1 MNHNY and CDR2 SVGAGI (reference sequence). The CDR3 runs 16 residues. CDR3 DNA sequence: TGTGCCAGCATGGGGTCTTGGACAGGGGTCGAAGAGACCCAGTACTTC. This codes for CASMGSWTGVEETQYF.

The CDR3 sequence is CASSQDRGRLDAGNEQFF. The CDR3 region has the DNA TGTGCCAGCAGCCAAGATCGGGGACGACTTGACGCAGGGAATGAGCAGTTCTTC. The chain links TRBV14 to TRBJ2-1; TRBD1 or TRBD2 may be the D gene (5 bases each). Between the trimmed V and J ends, which lost 0 bases and 7 bases, there was a span of 22 bases. Per the germline V gene, CDR1 is SGHDN and CDR2 is FVKESK. The CDR3 consists of 18 residues.

The chain joins TRBV29-1 to TRBJ2-3; tentative D call: TRBD2 (5 bases). V lost 6 bases to trimming and J lost 3 bases, with 19 bases between them. This CDR3 region has 15 residues. Germline values: CDR1 SQVTM, CDR2 ANQGSEA. The CDR3 DNA reads as TGCAGCGTCGCCGGGGAACAGAGTGAAACAGATACGCAGTATTTT. It encodes CSVAGEQSETDTQYF.